These T cell receptor beta chains were read from a single sample in a study of blood T cell repertoires in COVID-19. The method was immunoSEQ multiplex PCR; TCRdb's version includes in-frame clones alone and lacks a portion of them. The repertoire holds roughly 160,000 clones, 70% to 90% seen once, with 2.5% in the top ten. The sample was peripheral blood. Source of these receptors: a woman of 80 years or more with COVID-19, enrolled during active disease. Both conserved end residues are trimmed from each CDR3.

J gene: TRBJ1-2
V gene: TRBV15
CDR3 protein: ATSRDLGTGAIGGYT

J gene: TRBJ1-3
V gene: TRBV6-5
CDR3 protein: ASGTGSSGNTIY

J gene: TRBJ2-7
V gene: TRBV4-3
CDR3 protein: ASSQDLAGGLFDYEQY

J gene: TRBJ1-5
V gene: TRBV9
CDR3 protein: ASSVNVGSQPQH

J gene: TRBJ2-7
V gene: TRBV5-8
CDR3 protein: ASSAQGHEQY

J gene: TRBJ1-2
V gene: TRBV15
CDR3 protein: ATSSKLGTANYGYT

J gene: TRBJ2-3
V gene: TRBV7-6
CDR3 protein: ASSRTFTSTDTQY

J gene: TRBJ1-1
V gene: TRBV27
CDR3 protein: ASSLRRANTEAF

J gene: TRBJ2-5
V gene: TRBV28
CDR3 protein: ASSSWGAGVETQY

J gene: TRBJ1-5
V gene: TRBV28
CDR3 protein: ASSLWMVVEQPQH

J gene: TRBJ2-1
V gene: TRBV18
CDR3 protein: ASSPVLGGKNEQF

J gene: TRBJ2-7
V gene: TRBV6-2/TRBV6-3
CDR3 protein: ASSYAPGQFNSYEQY

J gene: TRBJ2-5
V gene: TRBV14
CDR3 protein: ASSLTTGTRTQY

J gene: TRBJ1-2
V gene: TRBV4-3
CDR3 protein: ASSQEVQGNYGYT